Each of the 19 T cell receptor beta chains below was sequenced from the same sample in a study of blood T cell repertoires in COVID-19. Assay: immunoSEQ multiplex PCR; the TCRdb copy retains only in-frame clones and omits some. There are approximately 240,000 clones in the sample; approximately 80% occur only once, and 4% to 4.5% lies in the top ten. The specimen sequenced was peripheral blood. Receptors were obtained from a woman in her 40s with active or convalescent COVID-19.

This chain links TRBV15 with TRBJ1-4; D may be TRBD1 (6 bases). Looked up from germline, CDR1 is LNHNV and CDR2 is YYDKDF (reference sequence). This CDR3 has 15 residues. V lost 5 bases, J lost 5 bases, and 15 bases lay in between. The CDR3 protein is CATSLRTDSNEKLFF. The CDR3 coding sequence is TGTGCCACCAGCCTACGGACAGATTCGAATGAAAAACTGTTTTTT.

The genes are TRBV5-8 and TRBJ2-3; 9 nucleotides match TRBD1. CDR1 SGHTS and CDR2 YDEGEE come from the germline V gene. The CDR3 totals 17 residues. J lost 6 bases, V lost 1 base, and 12 bases had no gene match. The CDR3 is CASSLTLVQGASDTQYF. The CDR3 region has the DNA TGTGCCAGCAGCTTGACGTTGGTACAGGGGGCAAGCGATACGCAGTATTTT.

This clone was recorded only once. This chain links TRBV6-5 with TRBJ1-6; 7 bases are shared with TRBD1. The CDR3 totals 14 residues. Germline trimming cut 8 bases from V and 7 bases from J; bases unmatched to any gene: 8. Germline CDR1 reads MNHEY; CDR2 reads SVGAGI. DNA of the CDR3: TGTGCCAGCCGGTGGGACAGCTCCAATTCACCCCTCCACTTT. Its protein is CASRWDSSNSPLHF.

The gene calls are TRBV2 and TRBJ1-4; the match to TRBD1 covers 7 bases. The CDR3 runs to 13 residues. J gave up 8 bases and V 8 bases, and 8 bases lay outside the gene matches. The germline V gene encodes CDR1 SNHLY and CDR2 FYNNEI. CDR3 residues: CASGQIQGEKLFF. The CDR3 DNA is TGTGCCAGCGGACAGATACAGGGGGAAAAACTGTTTTTT.

The CDR3 sequence is CASSLLGAYGYTF. The CDR3 DNA reads as TGTGCCAGCAGCTTGTTGGGGGCCTATGGCTACACCTTC. The chain is built from TRBV5-4 and TRBJ1-2; weak D call: TRBD1 (6 bases). There are 13 residues in the CDR3. Germline lookup yields CDR1 SGHNT and CDR2 YYREEE (reference sequence). V lost 1 base and J 4 bases, leaving 8 bases between the germline ends.

This chain connects TRBV6-1 to TRBJ2-2; D might be TRBD1 (6 bases). The CDR3 sequence is 15 residues long. Germline-derived CDR1 and CDR2 are MNHNS and SASEGT. Between the trimmed V and J ends, which lost 1 base and 4 bases, there was a span of 10 bases. In DNA form, the CDR3 reads TGTGCCAGCAGTGAAGTTCAGACAGGCACCGGGGAGCTGTTTTTT. Protein product: CASSEVQTGTGELFF.

This sequence joins TRBV29-1 and TRBJ2-6, with D uncertain. The V gene's germline CDR1 is SQVTM and CDR2 ANQGSEA. This CDR3 has 14 amino acids. Trimming took off 5 bases at V and 1 base at J, with 9 bases between the two ends. The CDR3 loop is CSVSRKSGANVLTF. CDR3 nucleotides: TGCAGCGTTTCCAGGAAATCTGGGGCCAACGTCCTGACTTTC.

The chain is built from TRBV27 and TRBJ2-1; TRBD2 matches 11 bases. Trimming took 6 bases from V and 6 from J; bases not matched to a gene: 7. Germline-derived CDR1 and CDR2 are MNHEY and SMNVEV (reference sequence). The CDR3 extends over 15 amino acids. The CDR3 DNA follows: TGTGCCAGCAGCCCCCTAGCGGGGGGCAGCAATGAGCAGTTCTTC. Amino acid sequence: CASSPLAGGSNEQFF.

The chain has TRBV19 and TRBJ1-2; D is uncertain. V lost 5 bases and J lost 5, with 12 bases in between. Germline assignment: CDR1 LNHDA and CDR2 SQIVND (reference sequence). This CDR3 contains 13 residues. CDR3 amino acids: CASSPMSTYGYTF. The CDR3 bases are TGTGCCAGTAGTCCAATGTCGACTTATGGCTACACCTTC.

The genes are TRBV6-5 and TRBJ2-5, with TRBD2 matching 7 bases. Germline V CDR1 and CDR2: MNHEY, SVGAGI. V dropped 6 bases and J dropped 5; count of bases not matched to a gene: 9. The CDR3 is made up of 14 amino acids. The CDR3 region is CASSPGLNSETQYF. CDR3 coding DNA: TGTGCCAGCAGCCCGGGACTAAACTCCGAGACCCAGTACTTC.

The chain is built from TRBV10-2 and TRBJ1-5, with a weak D call TRBD1 (5 bases). From germline, CDR1 is WSHSY and CDR2 SAAADI. Trimming left V 3 bases short and J 9 bases short, with 9 bases between. The CDR3 spans 12 residues. CDR3 nucleotide sequence: TGCGCCAGCAGTGAATCAGGGCGGCCCCAGCATTTT. Translated, it gives CASSESGRPQHF.

The rearrangement uses TRBV2 and TRBJ2-3; the match to TRBD1 covers 8 bases. V was pared by 4 bases and J by 2 bases, with 2 bases of the junction left unmatched. CDR1 SNHLY and CDR2 FYNNEI come from the germline V gene. The CDR3 spans 14 residues. CDR3 nucleotide sequence: TGTGCCAGCAGTGGACAGGGGTACACAGATACGCAGTATTTT. Residues: CASSGQGYTDTQYF.

The V call is TRBV7-2, the J call TRBJ1-6; tentatively, D is TRBD1 (6 bases). Trimming removed 5 bases at V and 2 bases at J, with 13 bases between. The germline CDR1 and CDR2 sequences are SGHTA and FQGNSA. This CDR3 is 16 amino acids long. CDR3 region: CASSPRTATYNSPLHF. In nucleotides, the CDR3 is TGTGCCAGCAGCCCAAGGACAGCTACCTATAATTCACCCCTCCACTTT.

This clone was seen a handful of times. This chain uses TRBV5-1 with TRBJ2-2; 10 bases agree with TRBD1. The CDR3 sequence is 16 residues long. Losses at the gene ends were 1 base for V and 5 bases for J; bases not matched to a gene: 5. Germline V gene data show CDR1 as SGHRS and CDR2 as YFSETQ. CDR3 nucleotides: TGCGCCAGCAGCTTGACGACAGGGGGCAATACCGGGGAGCTGTTTTTT. Its protein is CASSLTTGGNTGELFF.

This chain links TRBV28 with TRBJ1-6, with 8 positions matching TRBD1. CDR1 and CDR2 from the germline V gene are MDHEN and SYDVKM. Trimming removed 5 bases from V and 10 bases from J; junction bases left unmatched: 7. The CDR3 totals 14 residues. CDR3 in DNA: TGTGCCAGCAGTCCCCCGGACAGGGTATCACCCCTCCACTTT. This encodes CASSPPDRVSPLHF.

In regard to this clone: Germline and junction disagree at one end, which may indicate a read error. V gene TRBV6-5 combines with J gene TRBJ1-5; D is uncertain. Per the germline V gene, CDR1 is MNHEY and CDR2 is SVGAGI. The CDR3 runs 13 residues. In DNA form, the CDR3 reads TGTGCGAGCACGGCAGGTGGCAATCAGCCCCAGCATTTT. It translates to CASTAGGNQPQHF.

Here the CDR3 DNA reads TGCGCCAGCAGTACCAGTCTGGCGGCCAATGAGCAGTTCTTC. This translates into CASSTSLAANEQFF. This rearrangement joins TRBV5-1 to TRBJ2-1; D is ambiguous. Germline-derived CDR1 and CDR2 are SGHRS and YFSETQ. This CDR3 is built from 14 residues. Trimming shortened V by 5 bases and J by 6 bases, and 15 bases separated the two germline ends.

This sequence joins TRBV29-1 and TRBJ2-7, with 10 nucleotides matching TRBD2. Losses at the gene ends were 5 bases for V and 3 bases for J; bases not matched to a gene: 10. The germline V gene encodes CDR1 SQVTM and CDR2 ANQGSEA. CDR3 length equals 15 residues. CDR3 protein: CSVKRLAGVLYEQYV. The CDR3 DNA reads TGCAGCGTTAAAAGGCTAGCGGGGGTCCTCTACGAGCAGTACGTC.

This clone has just a few counts. The CDR3 spells CASSRPGQGGYGYTF. DNA of the CDR3: TGTGCCAGCAGCCGACCCGGACAGGGAGGCTATGGCTACACCTTC. This chain joins TRBV5-6 and TRBJ1-2; TRBD1 agrees at 8 bases. The CDR3 is 15 residues long. V trimming: 4 bases; J trimming: 4 bases; junction bases outside the gene matches: 9. In germline, CDR1 is SGHDT, CDR2 YYEEEE.